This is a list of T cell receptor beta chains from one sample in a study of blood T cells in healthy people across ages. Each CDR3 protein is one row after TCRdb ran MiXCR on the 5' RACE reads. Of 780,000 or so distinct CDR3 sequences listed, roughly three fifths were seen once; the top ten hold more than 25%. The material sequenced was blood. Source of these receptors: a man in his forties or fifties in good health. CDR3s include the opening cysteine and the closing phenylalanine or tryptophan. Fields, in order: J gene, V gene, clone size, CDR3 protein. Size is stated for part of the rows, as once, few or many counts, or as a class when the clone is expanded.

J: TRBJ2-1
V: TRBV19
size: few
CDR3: CASSQLAGNNEQFF

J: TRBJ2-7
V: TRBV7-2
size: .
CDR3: CASSLTYWTDTYEQYF

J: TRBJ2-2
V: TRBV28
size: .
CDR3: CASSLSGGGYAGELFF

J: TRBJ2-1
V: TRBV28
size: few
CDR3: CASSLVDSSKWDEQFF

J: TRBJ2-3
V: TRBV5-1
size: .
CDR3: CASSLVSGDEPDTQYF

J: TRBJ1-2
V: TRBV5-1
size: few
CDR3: CASSLQGQAYGYTF

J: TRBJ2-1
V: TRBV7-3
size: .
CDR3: CASSLIGGLGDEQFF

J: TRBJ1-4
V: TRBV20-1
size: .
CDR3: CSARGQPNEKLFF

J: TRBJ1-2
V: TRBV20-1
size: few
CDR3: CSAPAEGTPYGYTF

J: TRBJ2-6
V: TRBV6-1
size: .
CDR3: CASRPDRAGANVLTF

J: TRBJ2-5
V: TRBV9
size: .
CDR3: CASSVTSGRPLEQYF

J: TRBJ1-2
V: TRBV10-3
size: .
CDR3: CAIRKDQYGYTF

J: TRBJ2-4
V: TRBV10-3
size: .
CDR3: CATQGSIAKNIQYF

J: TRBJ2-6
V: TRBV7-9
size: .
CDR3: CASSAGLAGGLTPTSGAYVLTF

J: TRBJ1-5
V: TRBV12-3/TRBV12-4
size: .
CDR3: CASSLAGWGGNQPQHF

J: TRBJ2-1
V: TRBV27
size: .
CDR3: CASSLLNAGVFNNEQFF

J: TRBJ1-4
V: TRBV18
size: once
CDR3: CASSPELRGEKLFF

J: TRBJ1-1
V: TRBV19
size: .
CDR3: CASSSPGGMNTEAFF

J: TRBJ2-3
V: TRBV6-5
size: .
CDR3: CASSYRGVTGTDTQYF

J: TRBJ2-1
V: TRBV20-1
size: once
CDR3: CSALQQGNEQFF

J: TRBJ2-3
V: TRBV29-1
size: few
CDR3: CSARPGTDTQYF

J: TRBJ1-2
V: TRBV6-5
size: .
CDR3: CASSPPDRADINGYTF

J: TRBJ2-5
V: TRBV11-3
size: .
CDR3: CASSLIGVGKETQYF

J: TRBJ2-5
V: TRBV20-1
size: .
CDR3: CSATPDPSNEQYF

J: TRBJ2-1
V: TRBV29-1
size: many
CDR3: CSVPPGLAGGNEQFF

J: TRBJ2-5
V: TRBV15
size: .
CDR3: CATSTTSETQYF

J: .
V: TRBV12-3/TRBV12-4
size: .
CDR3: CASSLSLGQVQGYEQYF

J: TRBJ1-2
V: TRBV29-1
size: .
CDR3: CSVRQGYSYTF

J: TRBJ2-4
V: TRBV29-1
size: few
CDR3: CSVRTGTLAGGKNIQYF

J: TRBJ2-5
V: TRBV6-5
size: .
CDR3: CASSYQMVGASQETQYF

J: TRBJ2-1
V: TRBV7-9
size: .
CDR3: CASSRLDRGYNEQFF

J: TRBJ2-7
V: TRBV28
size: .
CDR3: CASSLFGDLLEQYF

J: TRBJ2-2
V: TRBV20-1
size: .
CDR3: CSAVGQGSDTGELFF

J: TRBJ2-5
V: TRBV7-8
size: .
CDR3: CASSHPDRQETQYF

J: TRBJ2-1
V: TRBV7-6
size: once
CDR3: CASSIVGTGDNEQFF

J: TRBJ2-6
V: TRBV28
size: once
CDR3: CASGRPGANVLTF

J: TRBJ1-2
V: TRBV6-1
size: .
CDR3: CASRDRGNYGYTF

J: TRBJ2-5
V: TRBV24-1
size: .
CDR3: CATSDLAVGLAGVQTQYF

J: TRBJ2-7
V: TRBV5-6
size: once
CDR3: CASSLRDLTYEQYF

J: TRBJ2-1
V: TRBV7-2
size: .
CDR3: CASSLVGQGAGNEQFF

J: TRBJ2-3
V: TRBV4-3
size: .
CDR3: CASSQDSRLAGGVDTQYF

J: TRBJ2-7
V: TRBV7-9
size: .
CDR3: CASSLSGDYEQYF

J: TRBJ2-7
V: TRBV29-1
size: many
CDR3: CSVGPRAANYEQYF

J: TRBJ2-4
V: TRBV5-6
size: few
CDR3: CASSPTGRAGIQYF

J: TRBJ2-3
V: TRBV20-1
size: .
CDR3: CSAQSSLSTDTQYF

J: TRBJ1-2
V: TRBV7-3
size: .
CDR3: CTSSFTGQGDGYTF

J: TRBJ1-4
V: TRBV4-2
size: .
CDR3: CASSQNLRTITLPLFF

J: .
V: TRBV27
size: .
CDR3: CASSLSTARSGPDYEQYF

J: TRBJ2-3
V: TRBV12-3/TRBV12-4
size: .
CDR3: CASSHSGGDTQYF

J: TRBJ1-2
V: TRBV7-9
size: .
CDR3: CASSFELQSFYGYTF

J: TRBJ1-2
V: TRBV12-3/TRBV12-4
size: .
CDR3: CASSRTGFGSHGYTF

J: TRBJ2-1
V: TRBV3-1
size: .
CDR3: CASSHSGRTYNEQFF

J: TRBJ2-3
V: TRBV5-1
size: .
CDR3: CASSPRQITDTQYF

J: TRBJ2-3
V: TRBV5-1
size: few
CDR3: CASSLNGEPDTQYF

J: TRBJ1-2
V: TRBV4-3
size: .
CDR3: CASSLQDGHYGYTF